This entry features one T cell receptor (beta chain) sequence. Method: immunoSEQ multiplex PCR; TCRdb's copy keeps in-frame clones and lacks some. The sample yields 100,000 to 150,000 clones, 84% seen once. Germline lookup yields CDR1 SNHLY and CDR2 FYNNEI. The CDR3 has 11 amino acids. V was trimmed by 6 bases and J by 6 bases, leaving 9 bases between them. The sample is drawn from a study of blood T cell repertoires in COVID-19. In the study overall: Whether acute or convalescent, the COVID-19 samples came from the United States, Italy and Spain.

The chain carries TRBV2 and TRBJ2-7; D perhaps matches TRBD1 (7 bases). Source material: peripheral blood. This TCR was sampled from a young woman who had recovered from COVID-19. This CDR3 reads CASSQGGEQYF. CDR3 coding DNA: TGTGCCAGCAGCCAGGGGGGCGAGCAGTACTTC.